The 26 T cell receptor beta chains given below trace back to one sample, sequenced in a study of T-cell reconstitution after alpha-beta-depleted transplantation in children. A TCRbeta library incorporating unique molecular identifiers was prepared. TCRdb processed the PCR reads anew with MiXCR; each CDR3 protein has one entry. Among under 300,000 distinct CDR3 sequences, 9% to 10% were seen once, and the ten largest hold over 4.5%. The sample consisted of PBMCs from the stem cell graft donor, taken from the stem cell graft. The receptors shown here come from a human donor who donated a stem cell graft to a child with SCID.

This clonotype was counted at least ten times. The V call is TRBV6-5, the J call TRBJ1-2; the D is unclear. The CDR3 loop spans 14 amino acids. V gave up 2 bases and J gave up 0 bases, with 7 bases separating them. Germline V lookup: CDR1 MNHEY, CDR2 SVGAGI. This CDR3 reads CASSYGQTNYGYTF. Written as DNA, the CDR3 is TGTGCCAGCAGTTACGGGCAGACTAACTATGGCTACACCTTC.

This clonotype was seen ten or more times. The rearrangement joins TRBV18 to TRBJ2-5; TRBD1 matches 8 bases. The germline gives CDR1 KGHSH, CDR2 LQKENI. After removal of 3 bases from V and 5 bases from J, the junction contained 11 bases not matched to a gene. This CDR3 has 16 amino acids. This chain's CDR3 is CASSPTRTGSQETQYF. The CDR3 DNA is TGTGCCAGCTCACCTACCCGGACAGGGTCGCAGGAGACCCAGTACTTC.

This clonotype was counted ten times or more. The CDR3 nucleotides read TGCAGTGCTAGAGATCGAGGATTGTCAGTGGCGCGCGGAAACACCATATATTTT. Translation: CSARDRGLSVARGNTIYF. The V gene is TRBV20-1, the J gene TRBJ1-3; D gene uncertain. Germline V gene sequence: CDR1 DFQATT, CDR2 SNEGSKA (reference sequence). This CDR3 has 18 residues. Trimming left V 0 bases short and J 4 bases short, with 22 bases between.

This clonotype was found many times. The chain employs TRBV5-5 and TRBJ2-7, with 8 nucleotides matching TRBD1. Germline V lookup: CDR1 SGHKS, CDR2 YYEKEE (reference sequence). J gave up 13 bases and V 4 bases, and 13 bases lay outside the gene matches. The CDR3 length is 13 residues. The CDR3 nucleotides read TGTGCCAGCAGCCCCTCTTCTCAGACAGGGGAATACTTC. Its translation is CASSPSSQTGEYF. Supplemented by reference TRBV5-5 and TRBJ2-7, the full variable domain reads DAGVTQSPTHLIKTRGQQVTLRCSPISGHKSVSWYQQVLGQGPQFIFQYYEKEERGRGNFPDRFSARQFPNYSSELNVNALLLGDSALYLCASSPSSQTGEYFGPGTRLTVT.

This clonotype has a count of ten or more. The rearrangement links TRBV18 to TRBJ1-3; D unclear. V dropped 5 bases and J dropped 2 bases, with 7 bases sitting between them. The germline CDR1 and CDR2 sequences are KGHSH and LQKENI. The length of the CDR3 is 13 residues. CDR3 sequence reads: CASSGEAGNTIYF. CDR3 DNA: TGTGCCAGCTCAGGGGAAGCTGGAAACACCATATATTTT. Variable domain in full (rest from reference TRBV18 and TRBJ1-3): NAGVMQNPRHLVRRRGQEARLRCSPMKGHSHVYWYRQLPEEGLKFMVYLQKENIIDESGMPKERFSAEFPKEGPSILRIQQVVRGDSAAYFCASSGEAGNTIYFGEGSWLTVV.

In its sample, this clonotype was seen many times. This chain joins TRBV5-4 and TRBJ2-2; no reliable D call. The CDR3 is 15 amino acids. Deletions cut 4 bases from V and 7 bases from J, with 17 bases between. The germline CDR1 and CDR2 sequences are SGHNT and YYREEE (reference sequence). The CDR3 sequence is CASSVDLLGIGELFF. CDR3 nucleotides: TGTGCCAGCAGCGTAGACCTTCTAGGGATCGGGGAGCTGTTTTTT.

This clonotype was recorded many times. V usage is TRBV5-1 and J usage is TRBJ2-1, with 7 bases matching TRBD2. V shed 9 bases and J 8 bases; nucleotides not matched to a gene: 17. The germline CDR1 and CDR2 sequences are SGHRS and YFSETQ. This CDR3 spans 15 amino acids. Here the CDR3 reads CATRTGGTALDEQFF. DNA for the CDR3: TGCGCCACCCGAACCGGGGGGACGGCACTGGATGAGCAGTTCTTC.

This clonotype came up many times. The V and J genes are TRBV10-3 and TRBJ2-2; D might be TRBD2 (5 bases). Germline loops: CDR1 ENHRY, CDR2 SYGVKD. V was shortened by 4 bases and J by 3 bases, with 12 bases between the two germline ends. The CDR3 consists of 15 residues. CDR3 DNA: TGTGCCATCAGTGGCCCGGGGTCGGACACCGGGGAGCTGTTTTTT. This gives the protein CAISGPGSDTGELFF.

The J gene is TRBJ2-1, the V gene TRBV18; D ambiguous. Germline V gene lookup returns CDR1 KGHSH and CDR2 LQKENI. Deletions cut 1 base from V and 5 bases from J, with 9 bases between. The CDR3 is 14 residues long. The CDR3 DNA reads as TGTGCCAGCTCACCACGATCGCCGGACAATGAGCAGTTCTTC. Its protein is CASSPRSPDNEQFF.

Concerning this clonotype itself: A much larger clone lies a single base off, so this may be a read error. The chain links TRBV3-1 to TRBJ1-1; D not certain. CDR1 is LGHDT, CDR2 YNNKEL, per germline (reference sequence). This CDR3 has 14 residues. The CDR3 sequence: CAGSPGLANTEAFF. Here the CDR3 DNA reads TGTGCCGGCAGCCCCGGGCTGGCGAACACTGAAGCTTTCTTT.

This clonotype was detected many times. V usage is TRBV20-1 and J usage is TRBJ2-7; TRBD1 is a possible D gene (6 bases). In germline, CDR1 is DFQATT, CDR2 SNEGSKA (reference sequence). Trimming left V 4 bases short and J 2 bases short, with 15 bases between. CDR3 length equals 14 residues. The CDR3 nucleotides read TGCAGTGCTAAGGTGACAGGCAGAACCTACGAGCAGTACTTC. Its protein is CSAKVTGRTYEQYF.

This clonotype was seen only a few times. The V gene is TRBV11-2, the J gene TRBJ2-7; TRBD2 aligns across 7 bases. The CDR3 consists of 12 residues. CDR1 is SGHAT and CDR2 is FQNNGV in the germline V gene. Trimming cost V 6 bases and J 5 bases; bases outside gene matches: 4. Here the CDR3 reads CASRGAGDEQYF. The CDR3 DNA follows: TGTGCCAGCAGAGGGGCGGGGGACGAGCAGTACTTC.

This clonotype was recorded at least ten times. The V gene is TRBV18, the J gene TRBJ2-1; the D gene is possibly TRBD1 (5 bases). The CDR3 has 17 amino acids. Germline CDR1 is KGHSH and CDR2 is LQKENI. The ends were cut back, 2 bases at V and 0 bases at J, with 14 bases in the middle. CDR3 sequence reads: CASSPETATFSYNEQFF. CDR3 DNA: TGTGCCAGCTCACCAGAGACAGCAACTTTCTCCTACAATGAGCAGTTCTTC.

This clonotype was seen at least ten times. The chain is built from TRBV7-9 and TRBJ2-5; 7 bases are shared with TRBD1. This CDR3 is built from 15 residues. The junction had 10 bases not matched to a gene; V was cut back by 4 bases and J by 5 bases. From germline, CDR1 is SEHNR and CDR2 FQNEAQ (reference sequence). The CDR3 nucleotides are TGTGCCAGCAGCTACTACGGGACAGCCTCCGAGACCCAGTACTTC. Its protein is CASSYYGTASETQYF.

This clonotype was picked up many times. The gene calls are TRBV12-3 or TRBV12-4 and TRBJ1-5; D gene ambiguous. The ends were cut back, 6 bases at V and 9 bases at J, with 15 bases in the middle. This CDR3 has 13 amino acids. CDR3 amino acids: CASSSGPPLPQHF. CDR3 DNA sequence: TGTGCCAGCAGCTCGGGCCCGCCCCTGCCCCAGCATTTT.

In this sample, this clonotype turned up many times. The chain combines TRBV29-1 with TRBJ1-2; D call uncertain. In germline, CDR1 is SQVTM, CDR2 ANQGSEA. The V gene lost 7 bases and the J gene lost 8 bases, with 20 bases spanning the gap. The CDR3 spans 13 residues. The CDR3 DNA sequence: TGCAGCGCCGAGGGCCTGAGGCGTGTGGGCTACACCTTC. Translating it yields CSAEGLRRVGYTF.

This clonotype appeared many times. The V call is TRBV20-1, the J call TRBJ2-3; 12 bases align to TRBD2. The CDR3 is made up of 17 amino acids. V dropped 5 bases and J dropped 6; count of bases not matched to a gene: 15. CDR1 and CDR2 from the germline V gene are DFQATT and SNEGSKA (reference sequence). CDR3 sequence (DNA): TGCAGTGCTCCAGGGGACCTACTAGCGGGGGGCTGGGATACGCAGTATTTT. Translation: CSAPGDLLAGGWDTQYF.

This clonotype was counted many times. V gene TRBV5-5 combines with J gene TRBJ1-1, with D possibly matching TRBD1 (5 bases). The CDR3 contains 16 residues. The V and J ends lost 1 base and 0 bases respectively, with 13 bases between them. Germline CDR1 is SGHKS and CDR2 is YYEKEE (reference sequence). CDR3 sequence (DNA): TGTGCCAGCAGCTTGAGGTTGGGGACCATGAACACTGAAGCTTTCTTT. As protein: CASSLRLGTMNTEAFF.

This clonotype has ten or more counts. The V gene is TRBV6-2 or TRBV6-3, the J gene TRBJ2-1, with TRBD1 as a possible D gene (5 bases). With 1 base removed from V and 9 bases from J, the gap between germline ends came to 13 bases. Germline CDR1 and CDR2: MNHEY and SVGEGT. The CDR3 loop spans 14 amino acids. The CDR3 DNA reads as TGTGCCAGCAGTTACTGGGAAGGGGCCGCTGAGCAGTTCTTC. This encodes CASSYWEGAAEQFF.

This chain links TRBV5-1 with TRBJ2-7; 12 bases line up with TRBD2. Per germline, CDR1 SGHRS and CDR2 YFSETQ. The CDR3 is made up of 14 amino acids. The ends lost 3 bases at V and 7 bases at J; junction bases unmatched: 5. CDR3 DNA: TGCGCCAGCAGCTCGGGGACTAGCGGGTATGAGCAGTACTTC. Residues: CASSSGTSGYEQYF.

This clonotype was recorded at least ten times. V gene TRBV6-1 combines with J gene TRBJ2-7, with 7 bases identical to TRBD2. Losses at the gene ends were 6 bases for V and 2 bases for J; bases not matched to a gene: 10. CDR1 is MNHNS and CDR2 is SASEGT in the germline V gene. This CDR3 has 15 amino acids. CDR3 residues: CASRGSGTHPYEQYF. DNA for the CDR3: TGTGCCAGCAGAGGAAGCGGGACCCACCCCTACGAGCAGTACTTC.

The sample holds many counts of this clonotype. In DNA form, the CDR3 reads TGCGCCAGCAGCGTGGACAGGCCATTGGAAAAACTGTTTTTT. This codes for CASSVDRPLEKLFF. The genes are TRBV5-1 and TRBJ1-4; TRBD1 agrees at 7 bases. The CDR3 is made up of 14 amino acids. V lost 4 bases to trimming and J lost 8 bases; unmatched junction nucleotides: 8. Germline CDR1 is SGHRS and CDR2 is YFSETQ.

The rearrangement uses TRBV7-2 and TRBJ2-5; D is ambiguous. Germline V gene sequence: CDR1 SGHTA, CDR2 FQGNSA. The V end lost 1 base, the J end lost 1 base, and 10 bases lay between the germline ends. The CDR3 is made up of 15 amino acids. In DNA form, the CDR3 reads TGTGCCAGCAGCTTAGACAGTGGTTTCCAAGAGACCCAGTACTTC. Its translation: CASSLDSGFQETQYF.

This clonotype was recorded many times. The chain carries TRBV20-1 and TRBJ2-3; D unresolved. The CDR3 is made up of 14 amino acids. V was shortened by 3 bases and J by 0 bases, with 10 bases between the two germline ends. Germline-derived CDR1 and CDR2 are DFQATT and SNEGSKA (reference sequence). The DNA for the CDR3 is TGCAGTGCTAGTTTCGAAGGGAGCACAGATACGCAGTATTTT. Its protein product is CSASFEGSTDTQYF.

This clonotype was seen more than once but under ten times. V usage is TRBV2 and J usage is TRBJ2-7; a weak D match, TRBD2 (6 bases). The V end was cut by 5 bases, the J end by 0 bases, with 17 bases between. The CDR3 contains 16 residues. CDR1 and CDR2 (germline): SNHLY, FYNNEI. DNA of the CDR3: TGTGCCAGCAGTCCCGGGACTTTCTCGAGCTCCTACGAGCAGTACTTC. It yields the protein CASSPGTFSSSYEQYF.

The table lists this clonotype with many counts. The chain couples TRBV5-1 to TRBJ1-4, with TRBD1 as a possible D gene (5 bases). CDR3 length equals 14 residues. Trimming cost V 2 bases and J 8 bases, with 13 bases left between them. Germline V gene data show CDR1 as SGHRS and CDR2 as YFSETQ. In DNA, the CDR3 is TGCGCCAGCAGCTTCGGCAGGGAGGGGGAAAAACTGTTTTTT. It specifies CASSFGREGEKLFF.